Described below is a single TCR beta chain sequence and its context. Antigen unknown. PCR amplification relied on 60 Vbeta primers (plus 13 Jbeta primers). Repertoires were generated with immunoSEQ multiplex PCR, while TCRdb's copy carries only in-frame clones and drops some. The sample consists of 90,000 to 120,000 clones, 10% of them appearing once. In germline, CDR1 is SGHNT, CDR2 YYREEE (reference sequence). The CDR3 length is 15 residues. V dropped 3 bases and J dropped 5; count of bases not matched to a gene: 9. The sample belongs to a study of cytomegalovirus exposure and HLA in healthy donors. Study results and caveats: The study labeled 180 or so TCR beta chains cytomegalovirus-associated. Analysis was carried out at a later point, and it linked a missense DCLRE1C variant to TCR beta V- and J-gene trimming.

The rearrangement joins TRBV5-4 to TRBJ2-5; 8 nucleotides align to TRBD1. This TCR derives from a man between 35 and 55 years old in good health and CMV-seropositive. Input material: PBMCs. The CDR3 loop is CASSSKDTGGETQYF. CDR3 DNA sequence: TGTGCCAGCAGCTCAAAAGATACAGGGGGTGAGACCCAGTACTTC.